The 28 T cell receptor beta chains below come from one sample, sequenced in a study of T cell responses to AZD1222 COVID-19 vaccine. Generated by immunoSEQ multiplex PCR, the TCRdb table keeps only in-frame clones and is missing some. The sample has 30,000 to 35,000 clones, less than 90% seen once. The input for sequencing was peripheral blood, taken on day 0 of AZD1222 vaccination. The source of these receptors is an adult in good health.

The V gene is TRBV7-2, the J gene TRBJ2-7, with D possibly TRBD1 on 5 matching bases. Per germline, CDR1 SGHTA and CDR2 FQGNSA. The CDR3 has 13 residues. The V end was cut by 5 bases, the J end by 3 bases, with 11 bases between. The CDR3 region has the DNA TGTGCCAGCAGCCTGACAGTAGACTACGAGCAGTACTTC. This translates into CASSLTVDYEQYF.

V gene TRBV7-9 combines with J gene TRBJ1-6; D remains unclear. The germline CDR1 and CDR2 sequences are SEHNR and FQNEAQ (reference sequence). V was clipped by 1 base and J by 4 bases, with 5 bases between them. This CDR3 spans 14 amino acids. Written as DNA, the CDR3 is TGTGCCAGCAGCTTAGAACAGTATAATTCACCCCTCCACTTT. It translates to CASSLEQYNSPLHF.

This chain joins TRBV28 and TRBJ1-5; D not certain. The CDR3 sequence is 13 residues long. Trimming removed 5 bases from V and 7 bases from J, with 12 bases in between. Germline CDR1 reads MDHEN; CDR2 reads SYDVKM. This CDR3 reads CASSRLGYQPQHF. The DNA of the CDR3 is TGTGCCAGCAGTCGCTTAGGGTACCAGCCCCAGCATTTT.

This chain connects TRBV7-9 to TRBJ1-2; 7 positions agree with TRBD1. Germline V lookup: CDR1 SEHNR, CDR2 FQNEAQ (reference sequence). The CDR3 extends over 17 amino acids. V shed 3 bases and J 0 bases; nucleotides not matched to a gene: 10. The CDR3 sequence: CASSFPRQGLSNYGYTF. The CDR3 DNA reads TGTGCCAGCAGCTTCCCCCGACAGGGCTTATCTAACTATGGCTACACCTTC.

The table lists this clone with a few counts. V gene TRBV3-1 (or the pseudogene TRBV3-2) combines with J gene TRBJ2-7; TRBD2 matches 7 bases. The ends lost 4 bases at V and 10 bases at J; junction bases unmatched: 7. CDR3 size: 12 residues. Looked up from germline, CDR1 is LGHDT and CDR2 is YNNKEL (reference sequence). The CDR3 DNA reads TGTGCCAGCAGCCGGGGGAGGGCTGGACAGTACTTC. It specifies CASSRGRAGQYF.

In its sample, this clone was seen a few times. CDR3 nucleotide sequence: TGTGCCAGCAGCTTAATGGGCGGGGAACCCTACGAGCAGTACTTC. It translates to CASSLMGGEPYEQYF. This chain links TRBV7-3 with TRBJ2-7; D may be TRBD2 (6 bases). V shed 1 base and J shed 2 bases, with 12 bases lying between them. Germline V gives CDR1 SGHTA, CDR2 FQGTGA. The CDR3 is made up of 15 amino acids.

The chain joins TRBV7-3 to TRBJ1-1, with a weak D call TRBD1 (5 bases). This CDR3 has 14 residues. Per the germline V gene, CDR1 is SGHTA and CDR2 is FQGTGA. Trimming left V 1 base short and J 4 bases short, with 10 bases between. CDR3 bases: TGTGCCAGCAGCTTAATGCTCGGGGCCACTGAAGCTTTCTTT. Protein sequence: CASSLMLGATEAFF.

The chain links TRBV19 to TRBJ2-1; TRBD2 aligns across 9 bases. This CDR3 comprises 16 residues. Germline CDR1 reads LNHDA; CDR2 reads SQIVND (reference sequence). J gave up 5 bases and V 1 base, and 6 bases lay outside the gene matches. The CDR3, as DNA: TGTGCCAGTAGTATAGCGGGCGGGAGGGGGAACAATGAGCAGTTCTTC. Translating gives CASSIAGGRGNNEQFF.

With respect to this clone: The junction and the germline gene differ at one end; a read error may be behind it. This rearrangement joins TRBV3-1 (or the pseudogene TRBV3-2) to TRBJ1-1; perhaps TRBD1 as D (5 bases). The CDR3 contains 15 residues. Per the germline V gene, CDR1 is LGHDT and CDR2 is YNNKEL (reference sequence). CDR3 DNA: TGTGCCAGCAGCCCGTCAACGAAGGGGAACAGTGAAGCTTTCTTT. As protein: CASSPSTKGNSEAFF.

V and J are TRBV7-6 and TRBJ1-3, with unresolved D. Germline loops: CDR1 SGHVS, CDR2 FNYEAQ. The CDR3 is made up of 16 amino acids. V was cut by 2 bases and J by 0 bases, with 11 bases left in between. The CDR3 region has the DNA TGTGCCAGCAGCTTAACCGACGGTAACTCTGGAAACACCATATATTTT. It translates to CASSLTDGNSGNTIYF.

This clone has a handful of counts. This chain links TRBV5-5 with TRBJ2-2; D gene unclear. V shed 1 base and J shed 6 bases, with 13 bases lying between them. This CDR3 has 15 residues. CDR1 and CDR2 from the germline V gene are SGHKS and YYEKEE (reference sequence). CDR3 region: CASSLLPPAPGELFF. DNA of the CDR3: TGTGCCAGCAGCTTGCTCCCGCCCGCTCCCGGGGAGCTGTTTTTT.

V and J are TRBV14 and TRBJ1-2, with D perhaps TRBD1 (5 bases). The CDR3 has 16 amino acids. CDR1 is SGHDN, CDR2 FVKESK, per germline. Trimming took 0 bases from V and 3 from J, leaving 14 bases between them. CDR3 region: CASSQDQGAGHYGYTF. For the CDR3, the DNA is TGTGCCAGCAGCCAAGATCAGGGTGCAGGGCACTATGGCTACACCTTC.

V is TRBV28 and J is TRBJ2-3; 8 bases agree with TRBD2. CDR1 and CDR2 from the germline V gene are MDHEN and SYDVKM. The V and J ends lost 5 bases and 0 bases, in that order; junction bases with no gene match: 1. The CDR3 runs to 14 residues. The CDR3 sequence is CASSSGGSTDTQYF. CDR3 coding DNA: TGTGCCAGCAGTAGCGGGGGTAGCACAGATACGCAGTATTTT.

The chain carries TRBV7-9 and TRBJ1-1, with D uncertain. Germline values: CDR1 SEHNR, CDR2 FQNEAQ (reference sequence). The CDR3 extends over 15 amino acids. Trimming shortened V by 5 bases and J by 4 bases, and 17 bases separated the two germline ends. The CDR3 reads CASSPKTRLSTEAFF. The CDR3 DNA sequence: TGTGCCAGCAGCCCGAAGACACGTCTCAGCACTGAAGCTTTCTTT.

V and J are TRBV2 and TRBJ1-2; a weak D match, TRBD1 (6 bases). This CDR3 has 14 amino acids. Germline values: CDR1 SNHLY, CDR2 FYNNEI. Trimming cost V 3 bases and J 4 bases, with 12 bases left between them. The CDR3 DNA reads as TGTGCCAGCAGTGACGGGGGCGCGAGCTATGGCTACACCTTC. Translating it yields CASSDGGASYGYTF.

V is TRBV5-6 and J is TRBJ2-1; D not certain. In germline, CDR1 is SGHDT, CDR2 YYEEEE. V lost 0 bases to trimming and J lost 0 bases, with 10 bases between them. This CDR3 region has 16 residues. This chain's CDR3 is CASSLVVLSSYNEQFF. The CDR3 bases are TGTGCCAGCAGCTTGGTTGTTTTAAGCTCCTACAATGAGCAGTTCTTC.

The CDR3 coding sequence is TGTGCCAGCAGCTTAGGCGGGAGGGCCCAAGAGACCCAGTACTTC. Translating it yields CASSLGGRAQETQYF. The chain joins TRBV7-2 to TRBJ2-5, with 9 bases lining up with TRBD2. This CDR3 region has 15 residues. CDR1 and CDR2 (germline): SGHTA, FQGNSA. V gave up 1 base and J gave up 1 base; unmatched junction bases: 1.

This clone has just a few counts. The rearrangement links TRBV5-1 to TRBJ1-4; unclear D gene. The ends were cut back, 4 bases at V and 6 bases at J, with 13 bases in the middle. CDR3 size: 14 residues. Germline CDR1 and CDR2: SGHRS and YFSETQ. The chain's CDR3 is CASSLGGGDEKLFF. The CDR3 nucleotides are TGCGCCAGCAGCCTAGGAGGAGGAGATGAAAAACTGTTTTTT. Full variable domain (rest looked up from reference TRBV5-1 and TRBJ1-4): KAGVTQTPRYLIKTRGQQVTLSCSPISGHRSVSWYQQTPGQGLQFLFEYFSETQRNKGNFPGRFSGRQFSNSRSEMNVSTLELGDSALYLCASSLGGGDEKLFFGSGTQLSVL.

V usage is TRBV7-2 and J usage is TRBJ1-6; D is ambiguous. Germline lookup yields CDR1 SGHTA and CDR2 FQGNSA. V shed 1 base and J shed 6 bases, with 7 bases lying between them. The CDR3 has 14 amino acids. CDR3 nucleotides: TGTGCCAGCAGCTTAGAGCCTATTAATTCACCCCTCCACTTT. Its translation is CASSLEPINSPLHF.

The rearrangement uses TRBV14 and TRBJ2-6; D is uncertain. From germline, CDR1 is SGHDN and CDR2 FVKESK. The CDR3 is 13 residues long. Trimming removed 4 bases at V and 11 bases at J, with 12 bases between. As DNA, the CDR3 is TGTGCCAGCAGCCGCCGGGCTAGGGACGTCCTGACTTTC. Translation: CASSRRARDVLTF.

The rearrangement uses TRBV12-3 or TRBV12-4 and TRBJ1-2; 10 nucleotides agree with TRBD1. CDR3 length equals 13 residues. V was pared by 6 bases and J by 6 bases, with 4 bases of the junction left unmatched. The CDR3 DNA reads TGTGCCAGCAGCAAAGACAGGGGGCATGGCTACACCTTC. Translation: CASSKDRGHGYTF.

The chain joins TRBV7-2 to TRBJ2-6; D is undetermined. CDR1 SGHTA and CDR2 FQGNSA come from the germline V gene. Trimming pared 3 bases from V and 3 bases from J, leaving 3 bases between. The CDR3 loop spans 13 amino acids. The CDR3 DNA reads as TGTGCCAGCAGCTTTTTTGGGGCCAACGTCCTGACTTTC. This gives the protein CASSFFGANVLTF.

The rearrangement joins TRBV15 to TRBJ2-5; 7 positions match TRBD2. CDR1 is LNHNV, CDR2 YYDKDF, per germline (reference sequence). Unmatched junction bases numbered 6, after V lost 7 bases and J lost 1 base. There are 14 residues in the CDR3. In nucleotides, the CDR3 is TGTGCCACCACGCGGGAGATGACCCAAGAGACCCAGTACTTC. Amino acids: CATTREMTQETQYF.

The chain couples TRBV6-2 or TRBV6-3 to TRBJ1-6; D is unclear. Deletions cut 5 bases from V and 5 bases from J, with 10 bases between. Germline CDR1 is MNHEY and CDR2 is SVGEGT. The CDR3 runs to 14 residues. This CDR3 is CASSPVRDNSPLHF. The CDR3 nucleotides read TGTGCCAGCAGTCCAGTCAGAGATAATTCACCCCTCCACTTT.

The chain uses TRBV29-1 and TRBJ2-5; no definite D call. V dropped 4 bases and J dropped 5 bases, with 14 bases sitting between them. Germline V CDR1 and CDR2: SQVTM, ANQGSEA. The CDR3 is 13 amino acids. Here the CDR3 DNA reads TGCAGCGTTGCCGAACAGAGTGTGGAGACCCAGTACTTC. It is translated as CSVAEQSVETQYF.

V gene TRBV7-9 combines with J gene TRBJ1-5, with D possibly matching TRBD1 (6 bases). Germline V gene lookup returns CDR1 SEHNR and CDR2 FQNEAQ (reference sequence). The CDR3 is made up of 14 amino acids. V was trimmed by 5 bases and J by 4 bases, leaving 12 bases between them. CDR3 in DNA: TGTGCCAGCAGCCCCGGGACACTAAATCAGCCCCAGCATTTT. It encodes CASSPGTLNQPQHF. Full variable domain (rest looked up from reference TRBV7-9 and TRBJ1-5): DTGVSQNPRHKITKRGQNVTFRCDPISEHNRLYWYRQTLGQGPEFLTYFQNEAQLEKSRLLSDRFSAERPKGSFSTLEIQRTEQGDSAMYLCASSPGTLNQPQHFGDGTRLSIL.

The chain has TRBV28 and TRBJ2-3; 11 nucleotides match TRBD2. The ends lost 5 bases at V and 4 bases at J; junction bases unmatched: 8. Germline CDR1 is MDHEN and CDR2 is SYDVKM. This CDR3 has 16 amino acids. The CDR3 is CASSDLAGGPADTQYF. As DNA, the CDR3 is TGTGCCAGCAGTGATTTAGCGGGGGGGCCCGCAGATACGCAGTATTTT.

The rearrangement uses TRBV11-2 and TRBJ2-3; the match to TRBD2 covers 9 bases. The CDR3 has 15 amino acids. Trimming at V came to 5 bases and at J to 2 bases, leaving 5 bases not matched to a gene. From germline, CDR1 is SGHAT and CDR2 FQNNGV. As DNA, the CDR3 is TGTGCCAGCAGCCAAAGCGGGAGGAACACAGATACGCAGTATTTT. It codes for CASSQSGRNTDTQYF.